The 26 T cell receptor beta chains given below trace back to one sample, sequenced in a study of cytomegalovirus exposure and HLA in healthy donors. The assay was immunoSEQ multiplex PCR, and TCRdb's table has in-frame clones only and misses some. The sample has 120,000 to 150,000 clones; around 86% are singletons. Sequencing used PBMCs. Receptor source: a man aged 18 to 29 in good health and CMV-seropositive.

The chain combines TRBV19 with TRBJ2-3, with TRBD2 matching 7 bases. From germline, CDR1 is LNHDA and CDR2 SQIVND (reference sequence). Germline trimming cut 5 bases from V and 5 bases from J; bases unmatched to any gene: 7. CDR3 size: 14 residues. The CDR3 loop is CASSAWEGQDTQYF. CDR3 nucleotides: TGTGCCAGTAGTGCGTGGGAGGGCCAAGATACGCAGTATTTT.

In DNA, the CDR3 is TGTGCCAGCAGGAGGGACAGAAACACCGGGGAGCTGTTTTTT. This sequence encodes CASRRDRNTGELFF. This chain uses TRBV11-2 with TRBJ2-2; 7 bases are a match to TRBD1. This CDR3 region has 14 residues. With V trimmed by 6 bases and J by 2 bases, 3 bases remained unmatched. CDR1 SGHAT and CDR2 FQNNGV come from the germline V gene. The full variable domain, its missing parts supplied by reference TRBV11-2 and TRBJ2-2, is EAGVAQSPRYKIIEKRQSVAFWCNPISGHATLYWYQQILGQGPKLLIQFQNNGVVDDSQLPKDRFSAERLKGVDSTLKIQPAKLEDSAVYLCASRRDRNTGELFFGEGSRLTVL.

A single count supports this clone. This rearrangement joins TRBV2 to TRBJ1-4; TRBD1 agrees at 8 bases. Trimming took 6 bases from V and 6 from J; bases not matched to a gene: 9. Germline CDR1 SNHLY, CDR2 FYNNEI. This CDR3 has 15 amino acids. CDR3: CASRAGQGRYEKLFF. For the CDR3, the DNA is TGTGCCAGCAGGGCCGGACAGGGTCGATATGAAAAACTGTTTTTT.

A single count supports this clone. The CDR3 DNA follows: TGTGCCTGGAGTTTCCGACCCCTAGAACGGGATTCACCCCTCCACTTT. It yields the protein CAWSFRPLERDSPLHF. The gene calls are TRBV30 and TRBJ1-6; the D is unclear. This CDR3 comprises 16 residues. Germline V CDR1 and CDR2: GTSNPN, SVGIG (reference sequence). V was shortened by 2 bases and J by 8 bases, with 19 bases between the two germline ends.

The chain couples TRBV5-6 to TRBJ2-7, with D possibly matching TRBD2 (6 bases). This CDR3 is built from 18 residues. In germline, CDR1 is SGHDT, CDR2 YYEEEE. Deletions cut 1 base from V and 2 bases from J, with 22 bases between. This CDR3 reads CASSLLRRGLRGAYEQYF. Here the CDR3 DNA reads TGTGCCAGCAGCTTGTTACGGCGGGGCCTTAGAGGGGCCTACGAGCAGTACTTC.

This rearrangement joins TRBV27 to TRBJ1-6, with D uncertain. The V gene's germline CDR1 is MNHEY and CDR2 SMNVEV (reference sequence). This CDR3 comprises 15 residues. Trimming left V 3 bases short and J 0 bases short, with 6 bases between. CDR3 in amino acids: CASSLTGSYNSPLHF. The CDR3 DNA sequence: TGTGCCAGCAGTTTGACGGGCTCCTATAATTCACCCCTCCACTTT.

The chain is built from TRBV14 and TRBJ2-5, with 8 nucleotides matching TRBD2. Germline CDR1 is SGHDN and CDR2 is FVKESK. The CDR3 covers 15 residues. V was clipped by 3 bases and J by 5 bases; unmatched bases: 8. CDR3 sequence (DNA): TGTGCCAGCAGCCACTTAGGAGCGGGAGTGGAGACCCAGTACTTC. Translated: CASSHLGAGVETQYF. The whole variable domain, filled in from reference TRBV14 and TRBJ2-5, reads EAGVTQFPSHSVIEKGQTVTLRCDPISGHDNLYWYRRVMGKEIKFLLHFVKESKQDESGMPNNRFLAERTGGTYSTLKVQPAELEDSGVYFCASSHLGAGVETQYFGPGTRLLVL.

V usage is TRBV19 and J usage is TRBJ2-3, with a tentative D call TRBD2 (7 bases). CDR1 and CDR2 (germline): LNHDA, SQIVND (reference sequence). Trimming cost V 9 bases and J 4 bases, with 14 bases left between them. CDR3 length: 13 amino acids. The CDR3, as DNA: TGTGCCAGCCAGGCGCGGGGGCCAGATACGCAGTATTTT. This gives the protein CASQARGPDTQYF. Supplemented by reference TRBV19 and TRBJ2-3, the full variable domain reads DGGITQSPKYLFRKEGQNVTLSCEQNLNHDAMYWYRQDPGQGLRLIYYSQIVNDFQKGDIAEGYSVSREKKESFPLTVTSAQKNPTAFYLCASQARGPDTQYFGPGTRLTVL.

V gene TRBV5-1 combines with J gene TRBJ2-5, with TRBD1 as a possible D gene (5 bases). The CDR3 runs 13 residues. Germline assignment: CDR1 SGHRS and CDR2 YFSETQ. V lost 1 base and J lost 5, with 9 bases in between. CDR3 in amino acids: CASSLQGTETQYF. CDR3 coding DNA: TGCGCCAGCAGCTTGCAGGGAACGGAGACCCAGTACTTC. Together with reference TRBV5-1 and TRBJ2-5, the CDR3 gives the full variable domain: KAGVTQTPRYLIKTRGQQVTLSCSPISGHRSVSWYQQTPGQGLQFLFEYFSETQRNKGNFPGRFSGRQFSNSRSEMNVSTLELGDSALYLCASSLQGTETQYFGPGTRLLVL.

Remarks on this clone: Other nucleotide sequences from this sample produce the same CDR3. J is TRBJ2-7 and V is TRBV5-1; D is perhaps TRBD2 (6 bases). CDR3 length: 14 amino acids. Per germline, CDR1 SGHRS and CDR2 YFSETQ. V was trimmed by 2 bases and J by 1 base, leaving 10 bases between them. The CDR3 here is CASSLVGGSYEQYF. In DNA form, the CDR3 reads TGCGCCAGCAGCTTAGTCGGGGGATCCTACGAGCAGTACTTC.

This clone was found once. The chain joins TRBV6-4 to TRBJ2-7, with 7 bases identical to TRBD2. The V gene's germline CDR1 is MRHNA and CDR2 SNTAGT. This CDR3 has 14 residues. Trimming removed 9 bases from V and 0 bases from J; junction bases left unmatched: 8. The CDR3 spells CASQQAGASYEQYF. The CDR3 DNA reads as TGTGCCAGTCAGCAGGCGGGAGCCTCCTACGAGCAGTACTTC.

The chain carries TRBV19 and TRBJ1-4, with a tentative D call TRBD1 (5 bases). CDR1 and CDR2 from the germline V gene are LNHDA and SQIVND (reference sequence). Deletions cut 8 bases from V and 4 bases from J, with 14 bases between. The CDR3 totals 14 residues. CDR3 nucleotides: TGTGCCAGTTCTAGGGGTGGATATAATGAAAAACTGTTTTTT. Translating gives CASSRGGYNEKLFF.

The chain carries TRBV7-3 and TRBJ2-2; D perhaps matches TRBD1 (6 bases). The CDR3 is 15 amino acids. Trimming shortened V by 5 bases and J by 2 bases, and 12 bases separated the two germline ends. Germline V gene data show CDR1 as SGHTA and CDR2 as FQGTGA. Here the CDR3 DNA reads TGTGCCAGCAGCACCCGGACAGCCAACACCGGGGAGCTGTTTTTT. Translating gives CASSTRTANTGELFF.

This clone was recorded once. CDR3 bases: TGTGCCATCAGTGAGTCACAGGTTCCCTACGAGCAGTACTTC. It specifies CAISESQVPYEQYF. This sequence joins TRBV10-3 and TRBJ2-7; TRBD1 might be the D (5 bases). The CDR3 contains 14 residues. Germline values: CDR1 ENHRY, CDR2 SYGVKD. Trimming stripped 0 bases from V and 2 bases from J, with 8 bases between.

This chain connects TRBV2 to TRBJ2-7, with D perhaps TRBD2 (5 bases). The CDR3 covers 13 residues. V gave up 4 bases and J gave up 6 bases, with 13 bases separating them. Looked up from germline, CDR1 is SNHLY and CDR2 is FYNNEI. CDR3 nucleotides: TGTGCCAGCAGTGTGGGTGTTGGAGGCGAGCAGTACTTC. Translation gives CASSVGVGGEQYF.

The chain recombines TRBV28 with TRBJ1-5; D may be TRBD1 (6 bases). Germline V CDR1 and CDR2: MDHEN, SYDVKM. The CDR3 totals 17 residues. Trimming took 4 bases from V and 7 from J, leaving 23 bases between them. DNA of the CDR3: TGTGCCAGCAGTTCCCGGGGGGCCGATTGGGGAAGACAGCCCCAGCATTTT. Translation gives CASSSRGADWGRQPQHF. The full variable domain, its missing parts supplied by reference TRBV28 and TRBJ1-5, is DVKVTQSSRYLVKRTGEKVFLECVQDMDHENMFWYRQDPGLGLRLIYFSYDVKMKEKGDIPEGYSVSREKKERFSLILESASTNQTSMYLCASSSRGADWGRQPQHFGDGTRLSIL.

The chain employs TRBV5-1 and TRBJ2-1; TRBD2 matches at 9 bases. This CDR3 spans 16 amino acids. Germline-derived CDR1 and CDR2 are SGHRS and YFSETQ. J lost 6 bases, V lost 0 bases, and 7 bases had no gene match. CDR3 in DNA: TGCGCCAGCAGCTTGGCCCTAGCGGGGACAATCAATGAGCAGTTCTTC. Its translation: CASSLALAGTINEQFF.

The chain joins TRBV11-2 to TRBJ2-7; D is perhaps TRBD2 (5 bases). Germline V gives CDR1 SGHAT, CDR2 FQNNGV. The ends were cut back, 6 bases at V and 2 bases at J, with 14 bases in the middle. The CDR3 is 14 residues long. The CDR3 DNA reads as TGTGCCAGCAGTTTAATACGGGGTGCCTACGAGCAGTACTTC. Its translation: CASSLIRGAYEQYF.

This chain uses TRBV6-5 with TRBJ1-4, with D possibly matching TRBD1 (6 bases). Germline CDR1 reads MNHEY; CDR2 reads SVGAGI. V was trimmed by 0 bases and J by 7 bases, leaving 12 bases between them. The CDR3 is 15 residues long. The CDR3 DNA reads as TGTGCCAGCAGTTACTCGGGGGGGCAGAGTGAAAAACTGTTTTTT. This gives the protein CASSYSGGQSEKLFF.

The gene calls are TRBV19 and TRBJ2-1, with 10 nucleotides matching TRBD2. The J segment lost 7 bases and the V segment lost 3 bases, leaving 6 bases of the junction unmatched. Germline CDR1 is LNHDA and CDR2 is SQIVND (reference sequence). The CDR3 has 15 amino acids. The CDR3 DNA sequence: TGTGCCAGTAGTATTTCTAGCGGGAGTGTTAATGAGCAGTTCTTC. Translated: CASSISSGSVNEQFF.

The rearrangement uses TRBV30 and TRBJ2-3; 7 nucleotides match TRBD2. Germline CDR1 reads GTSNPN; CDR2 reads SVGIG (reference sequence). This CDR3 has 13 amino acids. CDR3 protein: CAKLAGDADTQYF. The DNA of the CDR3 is TGTGCTAAATTAGCGGGCGACGCAGATACGCAGTATTTT.

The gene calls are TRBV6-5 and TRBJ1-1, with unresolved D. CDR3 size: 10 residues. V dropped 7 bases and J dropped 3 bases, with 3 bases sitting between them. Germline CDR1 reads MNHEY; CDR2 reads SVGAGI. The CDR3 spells CASTDTEAFF. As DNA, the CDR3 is TGTGCCAGCACAGACACTGAAGCTTTCTTT.

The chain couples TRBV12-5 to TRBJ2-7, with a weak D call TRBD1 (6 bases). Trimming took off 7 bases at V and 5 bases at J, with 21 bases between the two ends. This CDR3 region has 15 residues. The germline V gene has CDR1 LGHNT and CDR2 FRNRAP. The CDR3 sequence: CASALGARWAHEQYF. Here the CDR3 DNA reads TGTGCTAGTGCCCTGGGGGCCAGATGGGCCCACGAGCAGTACTTC.

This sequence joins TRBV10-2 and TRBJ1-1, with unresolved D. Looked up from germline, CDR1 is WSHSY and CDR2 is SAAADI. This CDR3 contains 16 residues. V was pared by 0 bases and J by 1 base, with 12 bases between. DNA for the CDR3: TGCGCCAGCAGTGAGTCGAGTCTACGGAGGAACACTGAAGCTTTCTTT. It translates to CASSESSLRRNTEAFF.

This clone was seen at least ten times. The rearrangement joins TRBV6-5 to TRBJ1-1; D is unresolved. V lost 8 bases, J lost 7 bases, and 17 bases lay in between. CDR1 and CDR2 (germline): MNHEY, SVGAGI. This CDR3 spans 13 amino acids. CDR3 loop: CASGISGPYEAFF. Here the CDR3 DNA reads TGTGCCAGCGGTATTAGCGGACCGTATGAAGCTTTCTTT.

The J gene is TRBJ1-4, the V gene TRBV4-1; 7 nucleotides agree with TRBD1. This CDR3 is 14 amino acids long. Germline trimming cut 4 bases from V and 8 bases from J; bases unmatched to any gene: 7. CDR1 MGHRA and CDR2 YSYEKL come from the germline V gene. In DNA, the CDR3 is TGCGCCAGCAGCCCGACAGGGATGCAGGAAAAACTGTTTTTT. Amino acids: CASSPTGMQEKLFF.